This passage covers 26 T cell receptor beta chains from one sample sequenced in a study of blood T cells in healthy people across ages. Next came a second PCR, run for roughly 7 to 12 cycles, which used a sample-barcoded 5' primer along with a J-beta primer mix. In TCRdb, the 5' RACE reads were re-called with MiXCR into one record per CDR3 protein. The repertoire holds about 540,000 distinct CDR3 sequences, 24% seen once, with around 10% in the top ten. This sample was shared with a second study, whose subject was T cells of mothers and their children.

The sequenced material came from blood. Receptors originate from a boy between 5 and 17 years old in good health.

The V gene is TRBV28, the J gene TRBJ1-5; a possible D gene is TRBD1 (5 bases). Germline V CDR1 and CDR2: MDHEN, SYDVKM. Trimming removed 8 bases at V and 6 bases at J, with 14 bases between. This CDR3 contains 13 residues. In nucleotides, the CDR3 is TGTGCCAGCGAAATGGGGGGTGGTCAGCCCCAGCATTTT. Translated: CASEMGGGQPQHF.

This clonotype came up a few times. The chain has TRBV2 and TRBJ2-5; 9 bases match TRBD2. Per germline, CDR1 SNHLY and CDR2 FYNNEI. Germline trimming cut 4 bases from V and 3 bases from J; bases unmatched to any gene: 3. The CDR3 is made up of 14 amino acids. CDR3 DNA: TGTGCCAGCAGTGGACTAGCGGAAAAAGAGACCCAGTACTTC. Protein product: CASSGLAEKETQYF.

A few counts support this clonotype. This sequence joins TRBV7-6 and TRBJ2-5; perhaps TRBD2 as D (5 bases). Germline V lookup: CDR1 SGHVS, CDR2 FNYEAQ. Trimming took 5 bases from V and 6 from J, leaving 13 bases between them. The CDR3 totals 13 residues. CDR3 coding DNA: TGTGCCAGCAGCGAGCTAGTAGCGAAGACCCAGTACTTC. Translating it yields CASSELVAKTQYF.

To note about this clonotype: The junction and the germline gene differ at one end; a read error may be behind it. V usage is TRBV19 and J usage is TRBJ1-4, with 8 positions matching TRBD1. This CDR3 has 13 residues. CDR1 is LNHDA, CDR2 SQIVND, per germline (reference sequence). The CDR3 bases are TGTGCCAGTAGTTTCCGGGACAGGCGGCCGGGGATTTTT. Protein product: CASSFRDRRPGIF. The full variable domain, in which reference TRBV19 and TRBJ1-4 provide the parts outside the CDR3, is DGGITQSPKYLFRKEGQNVTLSCEQNLNHDAMYWYRQDPGQGLRLIYYSQIVNDFQKGDIAEGYSVSREKKESFPLTVTSAQKNPTAFYLCASSFRDRRPGIFGSGTQLSVL.

The chain couples TRBV6-5 to TRBJ1-1, with D uncertain. This CDR3 is built from 17 residues. Germline lookup yields CDR1 MNHEY and CDR2 SVGAGI. The V end was cut by 2 bases, the J end by 6 bases, with 22 bases between. The CDR3 loop reads CASSYDPFVRARPEAFF. The CDR3 region has the DNA TGTGCCAGCAGTTACGATCCCTTCGTTAGGGCTCGGCCTGAAGCTTTCTTT.

This clonotype was seen more than once but under ten times. The V gene is TRBV20-1, the J gene TRBJ2-1; 7 nucleotides line up with TRBD2. The DNA end favors TRBJ2-5, so the J call may be wrong. The CDR3 has 13 amino acids. Germline V CDR1 and CDR2: DFQATT, SNEGSKA (reference sequence). The CDR3 DNA reads as TGCAGTGCTGACGGGGGGTTTGAAGAGACCCAGTACTTC. Amino acid sequence: CSADGGFEETQYF.

This clonotype was recorded a few times. The genes are TRBV28 and TRBJ2-3, with 8 bases identical to TRBD1. CDR1 is MDHEN, CDR2 SYDVKM, per germline. The CDR3 extends over 18 amino acids. V was clipped by 6 bases and J by 6 bases; unmatched bases: 20. CDR3: CASRFLSFRDRLGDTQYF. Here the CDR3 DNA reads TGTGCCAGCAGGTTCCTATCATTCCGGGACAGGCTCGGGGATACGCAGTATTTT. Looking up the rest from reference TRBV28 and TRBJ2-3 gives the full variable domain: DVKVTQSSRYLVKRTGEKVFLECVQDMDHENMFWYRQDPGLGLRLIYFSYDVKMKEKGDIPEGYSVSREKKERFSLILESASTNQTSMYLCASRFLSFRDRLGDTQYFGPGTRLTVL.

This clonotype was picked up many times. The chain has TRBV28 and TRBJ1-2; TRBD1 aligns across 9 bases. The trim removed 3 bases at V and 7 bases at J, leaving 3 bases unmatched. The CDR3 loop spans 13 amino acids. The V gene's germline CDR1 is MDHEN and CDR2 SYDVKM. This CDR3 reads CASSLGQGGGYTF. In nucleotides, the CDR3 is TGTGCCAGCAGTTTGGGACAGGGCGGTGGCTACACCTTC.

The sample holds a few counts of this clonotype. This chain connects TRBV4-2 to TRBJ2-7; the match to TRBD2 covers 11 bases. CDR1 and CDR2 (germline): LGHNA, YNFKEQ. The CDR3 length is 18 residues. The V and J ends lost 0 bases and 0 bases, in that order; junction bases with no gene match: 7. CDR3 in amino acids: CASSQDPTSGADSYEQYF. CDR3 nucleotide sequence: TGTGCCAGCAGCCAAGACCCGACTAGCGGGGCCGACTCCTACGAGCAGTACTTC.

The rearrangement joins TRBV12-5 to TRBJ1-5; D gene uncertain. Germline assignment: CDR1 LGHNT and CDR2 FRNRAP. This CDR3 has 16 residues. The V and J ends lost 4 bases and 5 bases respectively, with 18 bases between them. The CDR3 spells CASGSQPDGCYQPQHF. Here the CDR3 DNA reads TGTGCTAGTGGTTCCCAACCGGACGGGTGCTATCAGCCCCAGCATTTT.

This chain links TRBV2 with TRBJ1-5; D is undetermined. Germline V gene lookup returns CDR1 SNHLY and CDR2 FYNNEI. Trimming shortened V by 1 base and J by 7 bases, and 8 bases separated the two germline ends. The CDR3 runs to 13 residues. CDR3 in amino acids: CASSEGRGQPQHF. CDR3 nucleotide sequence: TGTGCCAGCAGTGAAGGGCGAGGGCAGCCCCAGCATTTT. The full variable domain, completed using reference TRBV2 and TRBJ1-5, is EPEVTQTPSHQVTQMGQEVILRCVPISNHLYFYWYRQILGQKVEFLVSFYNNEISEKSEIFDDQFSVERPDGSNFTLKIRSTKLEDSAMYFCASSEGRGQPQHFGDGTRLSIL.

This clonotype was detected a few times. The chain employs TRBV28 and TRBJ2-5; D might be TRBD1 (8 bases). CDR3 size: 13 residues. The V gene lost 6 bases and the J gene lost 5 bases, with 13 bases spanning the gap. In germline, CDR1 is MDHEN, CDR2 SYDVKM. The CDR3 sequence is CASRIQGGETQYF. The DNA of the CDR3 is TGTGCCAGCAGGATACAGGGGGGGGAGACCCAGTACTTC.

A few counts support this clonotype. This chain joins TRBV28 and TRBJ2-3, with D possibly being TRBD1 or TRBD2 (6 bases each). Germline V gene data show CDR1 as MDHEN and CDR2 as SYDVKM. The CDR3 totals 14 residues. V was clipped by 7 bases and J by 2 bases, with 13 bases between them. CDR3 region: CASIGGSHTDTQYF. In nucleotides, the CDR3 is TGTGCCAGCATCGGGGGCAGTCACACAGATACGCAGTATTTT.

To note about this clonotype: At one end, the junction sequence differs from germline, possibly due to a read error. The V call is TRBV7-7, the J call TRBJ2-3; 9 bases are a match to TRBD2. The CDR3 contains 16 residues. Germline-derived CDR1 and CDR2 are SSHAT and FNYEAQ (reference sequence). The CDR3 DNA reads TGTGCTAGCAGCGCCGGGACTAGCAGAACCACAGATACGCAGTATTTT. Its protein is CASSAGTSRTTDTQYF.

With respect to this clonotype: The CDR3 end shows no conserved phenylalanine or tryptophan, and so a read error is likely. The CDR3 nucleotides read TGCGCCAGCAGCTTGGTTCCCGGATGGTCTGAAGCTTTCCTT. It specifies CASSLVPGWSEAFL. The chain joins TRBV5-1 to TRBJ1-1; D is unclear. The germline gives CDR1 SGHRS, CDR2 YFSETQ. The CDR3 totals 14 residues. V was cut by 0 bases and J by 6 bases, with 12 bases left in between.

This clonotype was counted between two and nine times. The junction differs from germline at one of its ends, possibly a read error. The J gene is TRBJ1-4, the V gene TRBV7-2; tentative D call: TRBD1 (5 bases). CDR3 length: 14 amino acids. Germline CDR1 reads SGHTA; CDR2 reads FQGNSA. CDR3 loop: CASSPGGINEELFF. The CDR3 bases are TGTGCCAGCAGCCCGGGGGGAATTAATGAAGAACTGTTTTTT.

A few counts support this clonotype. This may be a read error, as it is one base from a much larger clone. The V call is TRBV20-1, the J call TRBJ2-5; 7 nucleotides line up with TRBD2. The J call could be wrong; TRBJ2-1 is a better fit for the DNA end. Germline V gives CDR1 DFQATT, CDR2 SNEGSKA (reference sequence). The CDR3 sequence is 14 residues long. CDR3: CSGRTGGSRNEQFF. In DNA, the CDR3 is TGCAGCGGCCGGACTGGCGGGAGCCGTAATGAGCAGTTCTTC.

This clonotype was counted only a few times. The CDR3 DNA follows: TGTGCCAGCTCACCACCAGTACCCCGGGTCAATGAGCAGTTCTTC. This codes for CASSPPVPRVNEQFF. J is TRBJ2-1 and V is TRBV18; D is unresolved. The germline V gene encodes CDR1 KGHSH and CDR2 LQKENI. The CDR3 loop spans 15 amino acids. V was cut by 0 bases and J by 6 bases, with 12 bases left in between. Together with reference TRBV18 and TRBJ2-1, the CDR3 gives the full variable domain: NAGVMQNPRHLVRRRGQEARLRCSPMKGHSHVYWYRQLPEEGLKFMVYLQKENIIDESGMPKERFSAEFPKEGPSILRIQQVVRGDSAAYFCASSPPVPRVNEQFFGPGTRLTVL.

The rearrangement joins TRBV28 to TRBJ1-5; D remains unclear. This CDR3 has 12 amino acids. Germline CDR1 and CDR2: MDHEN and SYDVKM. V lost 4 bases and J lost 3, with 4 bases in between. The CDR3 loop is CASSSDNQPQHF. CDR3 DNA sequence: TGTGCCAGCAGTTCAGACAATCAGCCCCAGCATTTT.

The chain is built from TRBV20-1 and TRBJ1-5; D gene ambiguous. V lost 8 bases and J 5 bases, leaving 22 bases between the germline ends. There are 15 residues in the CDR3. Per the germline V gene, CDR1 is DFQATT and CDR2 is SNEGSKA (reference sequence). The CDR3 region has the DNA TGCAGTCCAACGCCCCGGACCCTCTTATATCAGCCCCAGCATTTT. Protein sequence: CSPTPRTLLYQPQHF.

This clonotype showed up just a few times. The chain joins TRBV5-6 to TRBJ2-1; the match to TRBD1 covers 8 bases. Germline lookup yields CDR1 SGHDT and CDR2 YYEEEE. The junction had 7 bases not matched to a gene; V was cut back by 0 bases and J by 5 bases. The CDR3 is 16 amino acids. The CDR3 region is CASSLVPGQVHNEQFF. The CDR3 DNA reads as TGTGCCAGCAGCTTGGTACCGGGACAGGTACACAATGAGCAGTTCTTC.

This clonotype has just a few counts. V and J are TRBV27 and TRBJ2-3; TRBD1 is a possible D gene (6 bases). Deletions cut 5 bases from V and 4 bases from J, with 13 bases between. The CDR3 covers 14 residues. Germline V CDR1 and CDR2: MNHEY, SMNVEV (reference sequence). The CDR3 reads CASSPRTAPDTQYF. In nucleotides, the CDR3 is TGTGCCAGCAGTCCAAGGACAGCCCCAGATACGCAGTATTTT.

The chain employs TRBV7-2 and TRBJ1-6, with no clear D. The germline V and J ends were trimmed by 6 bases and 9 bases, with 9 bases remaining between them. In germline, CDR1 is SGHTA, CDR2 FQGNSA. The CDR3 totals 12 residues. This chain's CDR3 is CASRLQISPLHF. CDR3 DNA sequence: TGTGCCAGCAGACTACAGATTTCACCCCTCCACTTT.

This clonotype has a handful of counts. This rearrangement joins TRBV20-1 to TRBJ2-3; 7 positions match TRBD2. The germline V gene encodes CDR1 DFQATT and CDR2 SNEGSKA (reference sequence). With 3 bases clipped from V and 4 bases from J, the junction kept 19 bases outside the gene matches. The CDR3 sequence is 18 residues long. The CDR3 coding sequence is TGCAGTGCTAGTCTGGGCGCGGGAGTCTCTTATGGGTCAGATACGCAGTATTTT. Encoded protein: CSASLGAGVSYGSDTQYF.

The genes are TRBV20-1 and TRBJ2-3; TRBD2 matches 8 bases. CDR3 length: 15 residues. CDR1 is DFQATT and CDR2 is SNEGSKA in the germline V gene (reference sequence). The V gene end was trimmed by 6 bases and the J gene end by 2 bases; junction bases not matched to a gene: 10. CDR3 DNA: TGCAGTGCCTTATCCCCCGGGGGGGACACAGATACGCAGTATTTT. Its protein product is CSALSPGGDTDTQYF.

This clonotype was observed a handful of times. The chain carries TRBV25-1 and TRBJ2-5, with TRBD2 identical over 8 bases. From germline, CDR1 is MGHDK and CDR2 SYGVNS. V lost 6 bases, J lost 5 bases, and 8 bases stayed unmatched. There are 14 residues in the CDR3. The CDR3 spells CASRGRTSMETQYF. The CDR3 bases are TGTGCCAGCAGGGGACGGACTAGCATGGAGACCCAGTACTTC.